Listed below are T cell receptor beta chains from one sample, sequenced in a study of beta chain features in type 1 diabetes. Only in-frame clones appear in the TCRdb table, and some are missing; sequencing was by immunoSEQ multiplex PCR. Of about 700,000 clones listed, over 10% were seen once; the top ten hold about 0.02%. Material for sequencing was naive CD4+ T cells from blood. The receptors were gathered from a young man with type 1 diabetes. CDR3s include the opening cysteine and the closing phenylalanine or tryptophan. A D gene is named only where the DNA matches it firmly. Only part of the rows carry a size: once, few, many, or a class if the clone is expanded.

TRBV19	-	-	TRBJ2-3	CASSSTATVTDTQYF	TGTGCCAGTAGTAGCACAGCAACGGTCACAGATACGCAGTATTTT
TRBV5-1	-	few	TRBJ2-1	CASSPELTGGHEQFF	TGCGCCAGCAGCCCCGAGCTCACCGGGGGGCATGAGCAGTTCTTC
TRBV6-5	TRBD1	-	TRBJ2-1	CASSYGGPWDRVEFF	TGTGCCAGCAGTTACGGGGGGCCCTGGGACAGGGTCGAGTTCTTC
TRBV30	-	-	TRBJ2-3	CAWSGGIDTQYF	TGTGCCTGGAGCGGGGGCATCGATACGCAGTATTTT
TRBV5-1	-	few	TRBJ1-1	CASSLAFRGNTEAFF	TGCGCCAGCAGCTTGGCGTTCAGGGGGAACACTGAAGCTTTCTTT
TRBV9	-	few	TRBJ1-2	CASSVGAASYGYTF	TGTGCCAGCAGCGTAGGGGCAGCCAGTTATGGCTACACCTTC
TRBV27	-	few	TRBJ2-1	CASSLKGKYNEQFF	TGTGCCAGCAGTTTGAAGGGAAAATACAATGAGCAGTTCTTC
TRBV6-5	TRBD2	-	TRBJ2-7	CASSYVRLAVANEQYF	TGTGCCAGCAGTTACGTGAGACTAGCGGTTGCAAACGAGCAGTACTTC
TRBV5-1	TRBD1	-	TRBJ1-1	CASSLEPGGIGKTEAFF	TGCGCCAGCAGCTTGGAACCAGGGGGAATTGGGAAAACTGAAGCTTTCTTT
TRBV29-1	TRBD1	-	TRBJ2-2	CSVKRDRVAGELFF	TGCAGCGTTAAGCGGGACAGGGTCGCCGGGGAGCTGTTTTTT
TRBV4-1	TRBD1	few	TRBJ1-3	CASSQEGQGGITIYF	TGCGCCAGCAGCCAAGAGGGACAGGGTGGTATCACCATATATTTT
TRBV10-3	TRBD1	few	TRBJ1-2	CAISLDRGGYTF	TGTGCCATCAGTTTGGACAGGGGAGGCTACACCTTC
TRBV6-5	-	-	TRBJ1-5	CASSYREGNQPQHF	TGTGCCAGCAGTTACCGAGAGGGCAATCAGCCCCAGCATTTT
TRBV29-1	-	-	TRBJ1-5	CSFRQGGNQPQHF	TGCAGCTTCCGACAAGGGGGCAATCAGCCCCAGCATTTT
TRBV2	-	-	TRBJ2-3	CASSVDTQYF	TGTGCCAGCTCTGTCGATACGCAGTATTTT
TRBV7-6	TRBD2	few	TRBJ2-3	CASSVQLAGDPDTQYF	TGTGCCAGCAGCGTACAACTAGCGGGGGACCCAGATACGCAGTATTTT
TRBV6-6	-	-	TRBJ2-3	CASSYPLDTQYF	TGTGCCAGCAGTTACCCCCTGGATACGCAGTATTTT
TRBV28	TRBD1	few	TRBJ2-7	CATRIPTGDDEQYF	TGTGCCACCCGAATCCCAACAGGGGACGACGAGCAGTACTTC
TRBV5-8	TRBD1	few	TRBJ2-7	CASARGTGYYEQYF	TGTGCCAGCGCTCGGGGGACAGGGTACTACGAGCAGTACTTC
TRBV7-9	TRBD2	few	TRBJ2-3	CAIPSGGAAPDTQYF	TGTGCCATTCCTAGCGGGGGGGCCGCCCCAGATACGCAGTATTTT
TRBV23-1	TRBD1	-	TRBJ2-2	CASSQLSWDRGEGLPGELFF	TGCGCCAGCAGTCAATTAAGTTGGGACAGGGGAGAAGGACTCCCCGGGGAGCTGTTTTTT
TRBV14	-	few	TRBJ2-7	CASSQVHGTSYEQYF	TGTGCCAGCAGCCAAGTTCACGGGACCTCCTACGAGCAGTACTTC
TRBV13	TRBD2	-	TRBJ2-7	CASSSRTRGVSYEQYF	TGTGCCAGCAGTTCCCGTACGCGGGGGGTTTCCTACGAGCAGTACTTC
TRBV7-8	-	-	TRBJ2-1	CASKTPRGGVESPYNEQFF	TGTGCCAGCAAGACCCCTCGGGGCGGGGTCGAATCTCCCTACAATGAGCAGTTCTTC
TRBV6-5	TRBD1	few	TRBJ1-6	CASSLDRGLNSPLHF	TGTGCCAGCAGTTTGGACAGGGGGCTCAATTCACCCCTCCACTTT
TRBV5-6	-	-	TRBJ1-2	CASSLAGVDGYTF	TGTGCCAGCAGCTTGGCGGGGGTGGATGGCTACACCTTC
TRBV5-1	-	-	TRBJ2-3	CASRTDSNPTDTQYF	TGCGCCAGCAGGACGGACAGTAACCCCACAGATACGCAGTATTTT
TRBV6-1	-	few	TRBJ1-1	CASSEGTSPRSTEAFF	TGTGCCAGCAGTGAAGGGACATCCCCCAGGAGCACTGAAGCTTTCTTT
TRBV25-1	-	-	TRBJ2-1	CASSEGSGPHNEQFF	TGTGCCAGCAGTGAAGGCTCGGGCCCCCACAATGAGCAGTTCTTC